This T cell receptor (beta chain) stems from a study of shared clonotypes between healthy human individuals. The data were produced by immunoSEQ multiplex PCR, yet TCRdb's version contains in-frame clones alone and is incomplete. Among some 1.5 million clones, 96% were seen once, and the ten largest hold about 1.2%. The CDR3 is 15 residues long. The V end lost 3 bases, the J end lost 1 base, and 11 bases lay between the germline ends. Germline assignment: CDR1 MDHEN and CDR2 SYDVKM. The rearrangement joins TRBV28 to TRBJ2-3, with unresolved D. Sequenced sample: naive CD4+ T cells sorted from blood. The subset: CD45RA+ positively selected. The origin of this receptor is a man aged 30 to 39 in good health. Written as DNA, the CDR3 is TGTGCCAGCAGTTTTCGTCGGTTTGGCACAGATACGCAGTATTTT. This encodes CASSFRRFGTDTQYF.